This entry is about one T cell receptor (beta chain). The sample is drawn from a study of T cell responses to AZD1222 COVID-19 vaccine. The repertoire was sequenced with immunoSEQ multiplex PCR; TCRdb's copy has only in-frame clones and lacks some. The sample yields more than 90,000 clones, 88% seen once. The sample was peripheral blood, taken 28 days after the second AZD1222 dose. This sequence originates from an adult who received the AZD1222 COVID-19 vaccine.

CDR3 protein: CASSVGGSGKVEQFF. In DNA form, the CDR3 reads TGTGCCAGCAGCGTAGGCGGGAGTGGTAAGGTTGAGCAGTTCTTC. This sequence joins TRBV9 and TRBJ2-1; TRBD2 matches at 7 bases. This CDR3 has 15 residues. CDR1 is SGDLS, CDR2 YYNGEE, per germline. J was trimmed by 9 bases and V by 0 bases; bases with no gene match: 9.